This T cell receptor (beta chain) was recorded in a study of shared clonotypes between healthy human individuals. This clone appeared a few times. One end of the junction does not line up with germline, which may come from a read error. Terminally differentiated effector memory CD45RA+ cells were excluded by CCR7 positive selection of CD45RO-negative cells. The germline gives CDR1 SQVTM, CDR2 ANQGSEA. This CDR3 is built from 17 residues. Assay used: immunoSEQ multiplex PCR; TCRdb lists only in-frame clones, some missing. In the table there are approximately 840,000 clones, about 96% of which are singletons.

What was sequenced was naive CD8+ T cells sorted from blood. This sequence was found in a man younger than 45 in good health. The chain has TRBV29-1 and TRBJ2-1, with 12 bases matching TRBD2. The CDR3 sequence is CSAAPFASGRAYNEQFF. CDR3 bases: TGCAGCGCCGCCCCATTTGCTAGCGGGAGGGCCTATAATGAGCAGTTCTTC.